The 26 T cell receptor beta chains reported below all come from one sample, sequenced in a study of shared clonotypes between healthy human individuals (dated by TCRdb to about 2020). CD8 naive samples were obtained by positive selection for CCR7 among CD45RO-negative cells, yielding a CD45RA+CCR7+ population from which TemRA cells were excluded. To prepare the library, the immunoSEQ multiplex PCR assay was applied. TCRdb provides this immuneACCESS table in a form limited to in-frame rearrangements. Some clones are lacking; in checked studies, under half of them reflect an unresolved V gene, and why the rest are absent is not known. A total of millions of clones appear in this sample, about 95% of them only once. The ten largest clones represent around 1.1% of the sample. The sample was naive CD8+ T cells sorted from blood. Reading the label with the study, this specimen's cell subset or site is: CD45RA+CCR7+. The origin of the receptors is a man aged 18 to 30 in good health.

This clone showed up just once. V gene TRBV5-1 combines with J gene TRBJ1-1, with D possibly TRBD1 on 5 matching bases. This CDR3 has 15 amino acids. Germline CDR1 and CDR2: SGHRS and YFSETQ. V lost 4 bases and J lost 2, with 15 bases in between. This CDR3 reads CASSPNPGHNTEAFF. Here the CDR3 DNA reads TGCGCCAGCAGCCCCAACCCCGGACACAACACTGAAGCTTTCTTT.

The chain uses TRBV30 and TRBJ2-7; D unresolved. Germline V CDR1 and CDR2: GTSNPN, SVGIG (reference sequence). V was shortened by 2 bases and J by 0 bases, with 11 bases between the two germline ends. The CDR3 length is 14 residues. The CDR3 spells CAWSPRDRSYEQYF. CDR3 DNA: TGTGCCTGGAGTCCCCGTGATCGCTCCTACGAGCAGTACTTC.

This chain uses TRBV4-3 with TRBJ2-2, with 7 positions matching TRBD2. V trimming: 2 bases; J trimming: 5 bases; junction bases outside the gene matches: 14. Germline CDR1 LGHNA, CDR2 YSLEER. CDR3 length equals 18 residues. The CDR3 coding sequence is TGCGCCAGCAGCCAACTAGCGGCTAACTTCAGGAGTACCGGGGAGCTGTTTTTT. Translated, it gives CASSQLAANFRSTGELFF.

The chain uses TRBV5-4 and TRBJ2-7; D is perhaps TRBD2 (6 bases). CDR3 length: 15 amino acids. Deletions cut 1 base from V and 4 bases from J, with 15 bases between. Germline assignment: CDR1 SGHNT and CDR2 YYREEE (reference sequence). CDR3 residues: CASSLSTGSTYEQYF. Here the CDR3 DNA reads TGTGCCAGCAGCTTGAGCACCGGGAGTACGTACGAGCAGTACTTC.

V is TRBV19 and J is TRBJ2-1; TRBD2 agrees at 10 bases. The trim removed 8 bases at V and 5 bases at J, leaving 6 bases unmatched. Germline V lookup: CDR1 LNHDA, CDR2 SQIVND (reference sequence). This CDR3 contains 14 residues. The CDR3 protein is CASSPLAGHNEQFF. For the CDR3, the DNA is TGTGCCAGTTCCCCACTAGCGGGACACAATGAGCAGTTCTTC.

This rearrangement joins TRBV6-5 to TRBJ2-7; perhaps TRBD2 as D (6 bases). Germline V lookup: CDR1 MNHEY, CDR2 SVGAGI. V was cut by 6 bases and J by 3 bases, with 12 bases left in between. There are 13 residues in the CDR3. The CDR3 bases are TGTGCCAGCAGCCGGGACTCCATCTACGAGCAGTACTTC. Translating gives CASSRDSIYEQYF.

V usage is TRBV28 and J usage is TRBJ1-2; D might be TRBD1 (5 bases). The length of the CDR3 is 12 residues. Trimming cost V 3 bases and J 6 bases, with 8 bases left between them. Germline CDR1 and CDR2: MDHEN and SYDVKM. The CDR3 DNA reads TGTGCCAGCAGTTTGACAGTAAATGGCTACACCTTC. Its protein product is CASSLTVNGYTF.

This chain connects TRBV5-1 to TRBJ2-7; TRBD1 aligns across 7 bases. The ends lost 4 bases at V and 0 bases at J; junction bases unmatched: 7. Germline assignment: CDR1 SGHRS and CDR2 YFSETQ. The CDR3 contains 15 residues. The CDR3 spells CASSADRTRSYEQYF. Written as DNA, the CDR3 is TGCGCCAGCAGCGCGGACAGGACCCGCTCCTACGAGCAGTACTTC.

J is TRBJ2-4 and V is TRBV7-8, with 8 bases that match TRBD1. The CDR3 is 21 residues long. Trimming removed 1 base from V and 3 bases from J; junction bases left unmatched: 20. In germline, CDR1 is SGHVS, CDR2 FQNEAQ. The CDR3 DNA follows: TGTGCCAGCAGCTTAGGGAGTATTCTAAACCAGGGGGCATCGAACAAAAACATTCAGTACTTC. Protein sequence: CASSLGSILNQGASNKNIQYF.

The chain employs TRBV27 and TRBJ2-7; TRBD2 aligns across 14 bases. Looked up from germline, CDR1 is MNHEY and CDR2 is SMNVEV (reference sequence). The junction had 5 bases not matched to a gene; V was cut back by 8 bases and J by 5 bases. This CDR3 has 14 residues. The CDR3 coding sequence is TGTGCCAGCTATGGGACTAGCGGGGGTAACGAGCAGTACTTC. Protein product: CASYGTSGGNEQYF.

The rearrangement joins TRBV13 to TRBJ2-1; 13 bases line up with TRBD2. Unmatched junction bases numbered 2, after V lost 3 bases and J lost 9 bases. CDR1 PRHDT and CDR2 FYEKMQ come from the germline V gene (reference sequence). The CDR3 sequence is 14 residues long. CDR3 DNA sequence: TGTGCCAGCAGCTTCACTAGCGGGAGGGGTGAGCAGTTCTTC. Its protein product is CASSFTSGRGEQFF.

This sequence joins TRBV2 and TRBJ2-7; TRBD1 matches 7 bases. This CDR3 contains 14 residues. Germline loops: CDR1 SNHLY, CDR2 FYNNEI. V dropped 5 bases and J dropped 1; count of bases not matched to a gene: 5. The CDR3 coding sequence is TGTGCCAGCAGTAGCCTGACAGGGTCCTACGAGCAGTACTTC. Translated: CASSSLTGSYEQYF.

The chain links TRBV4-3 to TRBJ2-1, with a tentative D call TRBD1 (6 bases). This CDR3 region has 14 residues. Germline V gene lookup returns CDR1 LGHNA and CDR2 YSLEER. Trimming took off 1 base at V and 6 bases at J, with 10 bases between the two ends. The CDR3 DNA sequence: TGCGCCAGCAGCCAAGGAACAGGGAGCAATGAGCAGTTCTTC. This translates into CASSQGTGSNEQFF.

This clone appeared a single time. V usage is TRBV15 and J usage is TRBJ2-2; D unresolved. Trimming removed 3 bases from V and 2 bases from J, with 13 bases in between. This CDR3 contains 16 residues. From germline, CDR1 is LNHNV and CDR2 YYDKDF (reference sequence). The DNA of the CDR3 is TGTGCCACCAGCAGTGAACACGGCTTTAACACCGGGGAGCTGTTTTTT. Protein product: CATSSEHGFNTGELFF.

This chain connects TRBV19 to TRBJ1-1, with TRBD1 matching 9 bases. The junction had 5 bases not matched to a gene; V was cut back by 5 bases and J by 1 base. CDR3 length: 15 amino acids. Germline loops: CDR1 LNHDA, CDR2 SQIVND (reference sequence). DNA for the CDR3: TGTGCCAGTAGTCTCCCGGGACAGGGGAACACTGAAGCTTTCTTT. Protein: CASSLPGQGNTEAFF.

The chain couples TRBV29-1 to TRBJ2-1, with TRBD2 identical over 7 bases. The junction had 5 bases not matched to a gene; V was cut back by 3 bases and J by 6 bases. The CDR3 is made up of 13 amino acids. CDR1 and CDR2 (germline): SQVTM, ANQGSEA. DNA for the CDR3: TGCAGCGTTGACCGACTAGCCATCAATGAGCAGTTCTTC. Its translation is CSVDRLAINEQFF.

In nucleotides, the CDR3 is TGCGCCAGCAGTGAGTCAGCAGGGTTCGATGAGCAGTTCTTC. Its protein is CASSESAGFDEQFF. The V gene is TRBV10-1, the J gene TRBJ2-1; D is possibly TRBD1 (5 bases). CDR3 size: 14 residues. From germline, CDR1 is WNHNN and CDR2 SYGVQD (reference sequence). V dropped 0 bases and J dropped 8 bases, with 11 bases sitting between them.

The chain uses TRBV12-2 and TRBJ1-2; no check of the table's D call, TRBD1, against the DNA was made. TRBV12-2 counts as a pseudogene. This CDR3 has 18 amino acids. In DNA form, the CDR3 reads TGTGCAAGTCGCTTAAGTCTTGGCCAGGGCCATTGGTTCTATGGCTACACCTTC. It codes for CASRLSLGQGHWFYGYTF.

The rearrangement uses TRBV2 and TRBJ2-7; 7 bases are shared with TRBD1. This CDR3 is 15 amino acids long. J lost 1 base, V lost 2 bases, and 5 bases had no gene match. Looked up from germline, CDR1 is SNHLY and CDR2 is FYNNEI. This chain's CDR3 is CASSESAGGSYEQYF. The CDR3 bases are TGTGCCAGCAGTGAATCGGCAGGGGGTTCCTACGAGCAGTACTTC. Full variable domain (remainder filled in from reference TRBV2 and TRBJ2-7): EPEVTQTPSHQVTQMGQEVILRCVPISNHLYFYWYRQILGQKVEFLVSFYNNEISEKSEIFDDQFSVERPDGSNFTLKIRSTKLEDSAMYFCASSESAGGSYEQYFGPGTRLTVT.

V is TRBV4-1 and J is TRBJ1-5; D not certain. CDR3 size: 16 residues. In germline, CDR1 is MGHRA, CDR2 YSYEKL. V shed 0 bases and J shed 7 bases, with 16 bases lying between them. The DNA of the CDR3 is TGCGCCAGCAGCCAAGAGCCGGGGTTGGAATTCCAGCCCCAGCATTTT. It yields the protein CASSQEPGLEFQPQHF.

This chain links TRBV10-3 with TRBJ2-3, with 10 positions matching TRBD2. This CDR3 has 17 amino acids. CDR1 is ENHRY and CDR2 is SYGVKD in the germline V gene. V was clipped by 0 bases and J by 0 bases; unmatched bases: 3. In DNA, the CDR3 is TGTGCCATCAGTGAGTCCAGCGGGGGGGTTAGCACAGATACGCAGTATTTT. It yields the protein CAISESSGGVSTDTQYF.

Concerning this clone: Other DNA sequences within the sample encode an identical CDR3. The chain employs TRBV29-1 and TRBJ2-5; 8 bases are shared with TRBD1. Unmatched junction bases numbered 11, after V lost 3 bases and J lost 5 bases. The CDR3 runs 15 residues. The germline CDR1 and CDR2 sequences are SQVTM and ANQGSEA. The DNA for the CDR3 is TGCAGCGTTGAGGGTGGACAGGGATTGTGGGAGACCCAGTACTTC. Translation: CSVEGGQGLWETQYF.

The sample holds a few counts of this clone. This chain joins TRBV6-1 and TRBJ1-3; D may be TRBD1 (5 bases). CDR3 size: 14 residues. V was pared by 3 bases and J by 2 bases, with 8 bases between. Germline-derived CDR1 and CDR2 are MNHNS and SASEGT. The CDR3 loop is CASSETVTGNTIYF. The CDR3 nucleotides read TGTGCCAGCAGTGAGACAGTCACTGGAAACACCATATATTTT.

The chain combines TRBV4-1 with TRBJ2-5; D gene uncertain. Germline V gene sequence: CDR1 MGHRA, CDR2 YSYEKL. V was pared by 0 bases and J by 1 base, with 9 bases between. The CDR3 extends over 15 amino acids. CDR3 nucleotide sequence: TGCGCCAGCAGCCAAGAAAAGGGAACCCAAGAGACCCAGTACTTC. Protein product: CASSQEKGTQETQYF.

This chain joins TRBV27 and TRBJ1-4; D remains unclear. The CDR3 is 14 amino acids. Trimming took 6 bases from V and 0 from J, leaving 8 bases between them. The germline V gene encodes CDR1 MNHEY and CDR2 SMNVEV (reference sequence). The CDR3 reads CASRQLATNEKLFF. For the CDR3, the DNA is TGTGCCAGCAGACAGCTCGCAACTAATGAAAAACTGTTTTTT.

The sample holds one count of this clone. The chain is built from TRBV4-2 and TRBJ1-1, with no clear D. Germline CDR1 and CDR2: LGHNA and YNFKEQ. Between the trimmed V and J ends, which lost 0 bases and 5 bases, there was a span of 7 bases. This CDR3 spans 13 amino acids. The CDR3 spells CASSQEGSTEAFF. CDR3 sequence (DNA): TGTGCCAGCAGCCAAGAGGGGTCGACTGAAGCTTTCTTT.